These 32 T cell receptor beta chains were sequenced from one sample in a study of metastatic and nonmetastatic thyroid tumors. All patients were treatment-naive before thyroid surgery. TCRdb ran MiXCR on the PCR reads. The table lists fewer than 50,000 clones, roughly 16% of them singletons. What was sequenced was blood. The receptors here all came from a female donor with papillary thyroid cancer or a benign thyroid nodule (not recorded which). Some clones in this sample may be carry-over from other donors' samples.

At least ten counts were recorded for this clone. The chain has TRBV19 and TRBJ1-1; a weak D match, TRBD1 (5 bases). The CDR3 is made up of 14 amino acids. CDR1 is LNHDA and CDR2 is SQIVND in the germline V gene (reference sequence). Between the trimmed V and J ends, which lost 4 bases and 1 base, there was a span of 10 bases. CDR3 sequence reads: CASSTYTGNTEAFF. CDR3 nucleotides: TGTGCCAGTAGTACTTATACAGGGAACACTGAAGCTTTCTTT.

This clone was recorded many times. The chain has TRBV4-2 and TRBJ2-3, with 12 nucleotides matching TRBD2. Trimming cost V 0 bases and J 6 bases; bases outside gene matches: 7. Germline V gives CDR1 LGHNA, CDR2 YNFKEQ. CDR3 length: 17 residues. CDR3 region: CASSQDLTSGSGDTQYF. In DNA form, the CDR3 reads TGTGCCAGCAGCCAAGATTTGACTAGCGGGAGTGGCGATACGCAGTATTTT.

For this clone: It may be a read error: a sequence one base away is much more abundant. The chain uses TRBV30 and TRBJ1-6, with no clear D. Deletions cut 0 bases from V and 10 bases from J, with 13 bases between. Germline lookup yields CDR1 GTSNPN and CDR2 SVGIG (reference sequence). CDR3 length equals 14 residues. The CDR3 loop reads CAWSVPGEGSPLHF. Here the CDR3 DNA reads TGTGCCTGGAGTGTACCTGGGGAAGGCTCACCCCTCCACTTT.

J is TRBJ1-5 and V is TRBV27; the D gene is possibly TRBD1 (5 bases). V lost 5 bases, J lost 1 base, and 18 bases lay in between. The CDR3 sequence is 17 residues long. The germline CDR1 and CDR2 sequences are MNHEY and SMNVEV (reference sequence). In nucleotides, the CDR3 is TGTGCCAGCAGTCCCTACCCAGCAGGGCCCAGCAATCAGCCCCAGCATTTT. Amino acid sequence: CASSPYPAGPSNQPQHF.

This clone was counted at least ten times. The chain joins TRBV6-2 or TRBV6-3 to TRBJ1-5; D is undetermined. V was pared by 0 bases and J by 2 bases, with 20 bases between. Germline V gene sequence: CDR1 MNHEY, CDR2 SVGEGT. This CDR3 comprises 19 residues. The CDR3 loop reads CASSYSKLQKYRGNQPQHF. CDR3 nucleotide sequence: TGTGCCAGCAGTTACTCGAAGCTGCAGAAATATAGGGGCAATCAGCCCCAGCATTTT.

This clone was recorded at least ten times. This chain uses TRBV27 with TRBJ2-3; D call uncertain. Looked up from germline, CDR1 is MNHEY and CDR2 is SMNVEV (reference sequence). CDR3 size: 13 residues. V was pared by 3 bases and J by 8 bases, with 12 bases between. The CDR3 DNA follows: TGTGCCAGCAGTTTGAGTGAGTTGGGTACGCAGTATTTT. It translates to CASSLSELGTQYF.

This clone has at least ten counts. The CDR3 loop reads CASSCGTGTDAYEQYF. The CDR3 region has the DNA TGTGCCAGCAGCTGCGGCACAGGGACGGATGCCTACGAGCAGTACTTC. The rearrangement links TRBV13 to TRBJ2-7; a possible D gene is TRBD1 (6 bases). This CDR3 is 16 amino acids long. Trimming stripped 4 bases from V and 2 bases from J, with 18 bases between. Germline loops: CDR1 PRHDT, CDR2 FYEKMQ (reference sequence).

This clone was recorded a few times. The V gene is TRBV18, the J gene TRBJ2-3; D unresolved. Germline V gene lookup returns CDR1 KGHSH and CDR2 LQKENI. This CDR3 spans 17 amino acids. Trimming shortened V by 1 base and J by 1 base, and 15 bases separated the two germline ends. For the CDR3, the DNA is TGTGCCAGCTCACCACTGCGAGGCCAAACACGCACAGATACGCAGTATTTT. Its translation is CASSPLRGQTRTDTQYF. The full variable domain, its missing parts supplied by reference TRBV18 and TRBJ2-3, is NAGVMQNPRHLVRRRGQEARLRCSPMKGHSHVYWYRQLPEEGLKFMVYLQKENIIDESGMPKERFSAEFPKEGPSILRIQQVVRGDSAAYFCASSPLRGQTRTDTQYFGPGTRLTVL.

The sample holds a few counts of this clone. The chain recombines TRBV6-1 with TRBJ1-2; no definite D call. CDR1 is MNHNS, CDR2 SASEGT, per germline. The length of the CDR3 is 12 residues. V lost 2 bases to trimming and J lost 4 bases, with 5 bases between them. CDR3 protein: CASSERIYGYTF. CDR3 nucleotides: TGTGCCAGCAGTGAACGGATCTATGGCTACACCTTC.

This clone was seen ten or more times. This chain uses TRBV20-1 with TRBJ2-5; D remains unclear. Germline loops: CDR1 DFQATT, CDR2 SNEGSKA (reference sequence). CDR3 length: 11 amino acids. V was clipped by 4 bases and J by 5 bases, with 8 bases between them. In DNA, the CDR3 is TGCAGTGCTATTTATTATGAGACCCAGTACTTC. Encoded protein: CSAIYYETQYF.

This clone was detected a few times. The gene calls are TRBV6-5 and TRBJ1-2; D remains ambiguous. V gave up 3 bases and J gave up 4 bases, with 15 bases separating them. CDR1 is MNHEY, CDR2 SVGAGI, per germline. The CDR3 has 15 residues. CDR3 region: CASSYDETTSYGYTF. The CDR3 coding sequence is TGTGCCAGCAGTTATGATGAAACAACGAGCTATGGCTACACCTTC.

This clone appeared many times. V and J are TRBV10-1 and TRBJ1-2; D not certain. The germline gives CDR1 WNHNN, CDR2 SYGVQD (reference sequence). V was shortened by 2 bases and J by 8 bases, with 15 bases between the two germline ends. The CDR3 runs to 14 residues. The CDR3, as DNA: TGCGCCAGCAGTGAGACGGGAGAAGGTGGCGGCTACACCTTC. Translation: CASSETGEGGGYTF.

The gene calls are TRBV9 and TRBJ2-2, with D unresolved. V was trimmed by 0 bases and J by 8 bases, leaving 5 bases between them. The germline CDR1 and CDR2 sequences are SGDLS and YYNGEE. The CDR3 has 12 residues. CDR3 sequence (DNA): TGTGCCAGCAGCGTAGTTGAGGGGGAGCTGTTTTTT. Amino acid sequence: CASSVVEGELFF.

This clone was recorded at least ten times. Other nucleotide sequences in the sample specify the same CDR3. The rearrangement uses TRBV11-1 and TRBJ2-7; possible D gene TRBD2, 6 bases. Germline CDR1 reads SGHAT; CDR2 reads FQDESV (reference sequence). The V gene lost 4 bases and the J gene lost 1 base, with 17 bases spanning the gap. CDR3 size: 16 residues. CDR3 in DNA: TGTGCCAGCAGCTCCGCCCCGGGACTCATATCCTACGAGCAGTACTTC. Translated, it gives CASSSAPGLISYEQYF.

This clone was seen more than once but under ten times. This chain links TRBV28 with TRBJ1-5; 8 positions agree with TRBD1. Germline V gene data show CDR1 as MDHEN and CDR2 as SYDVKM. With V trimmed by 6 bases and J by 4 bases, 8 bases remained unmatched. The CDR3 loop spans 15 amino acids. The CDR3 spells CASRPEQGENQPQHF. CDR3 nucleotides: TGTGCCAGCAGACCCGAACAGGGGGAGAATCAGCCCCAGCATTTT.

The gene calls are TRBV5-1 and TRBJ2-6; D may be TRBD1 (5 bases). The CDR3 is 15 residues long. Germline V CDR1 and CDR2: SGHRS, YFSETQ. V lost 0 bases, J lost 2 bases, and 6 bases lay in between. In nucleotides, the CDR3 is TGCGCCAGCAGCTTGGGGGGCACTGGGGCCAACGTCCTGACTTTC. Translated, it gives CASSLGGTGANVLTF. Full variable domain (remainder filled in from reference TRBV5-1 and TRBJ2-6): KAGVTQTPRYLIKTRGQQVTLSCSPISGHRSVSWYQQTPGQGLQFLFEYFSETQRNKGNFPGRFSGRQFSNSRSEMNVSTLELGDSALYLCASSLGGTGANVLTFGAGSRLTVL.

This clone was counted many times. V gene TRBV6-6 combines with J gene TRBJ2-7; TRBD1 matches 10 bases. CDR1 and CDR2 from the germline V gene are MNHNY and SVGAGI (reference sequence). After removal of 2 bases from V and 5 bases from J, the junction contained 9 bases not matched to a gene. The CDR3 covers 16 residues. CDR3 amino acids: CASSYIRTGGIHEQYF. In DNA, the CDR3 is TGTGCCAGCAGTTACATAAGGACAGGGGGTATCCACGAGCAGTACTTC.

In this sample, this clone turned up a few times. This CDR3 is CASSETGTYNEQFF. CDR3 DNA sequence: TGTGCCAGCAGTGAGACAGGGACCTACAATGAGCAGTTCTTC. The rearrangement joins TRBV6-1 to TRBJ2-1, with 7 bases that match TRBD1. CDR3 length: 14 residues. Germline V gives CDR1 MNHNS, CDR2 SASEGT. V shed 3 bases, J shed 2 bases, and the junction held 1 base outside the gene matches.

The rearrangement uses TRBV20-1 and TRBJ1-5; D is unclear. This CDR3 has 15 residues. V was cut by 3 bases and J by 2 bases, with 14 bases left in between. In germline, CDR1 is DFQATT, CDR2 SNEGSKA (reference sequence). CDR3 region: CSASNVAGGNQPQHF. Here the CDR3 DNA reads TGCAGTGCTAGCAACGTGGCTGGGGGCAATCAGCCCCAGCATTTT.

The rearrangement joins TRBV6-1 to TRBJ2-3; D might be TRBD2 (6 bases). CDR1 and CDR2 from the germline V gene are MNHNS and SASEGT. The CDR3 has 17 amino acids. V was cut by 4 bases and J by 7 bases, with 24 bases left in between. This chain's CDR3 is CASSAKGGLSVTYTQYF. The CDR3 nucleotides read TGTGCCAGCAGTGCAAAAGGCGGACTATCGGTAACATATACGCAGTATTTT.

The table lists this clone with many counts. This chain connects TRBV7-9 to TRBJ2-6; unclear D gene. This CDR3 is built from 13 residues. V was cut by 3 bases and J by 4 bases, with 4 bases left in between. The germline V gene has CDR1 SEHNR and CDR2 FQNEAQ (reference sequence). CDR3 sequence: CASSFLGANVLTF. Written as DNA, the CDR3 is TGTGCCAGCAGCTTTCTCGGGGCCAACGTCCTGACTTTC.

A remark on this clone: The junction shows a germline mismatch at one end, possibly a read error. This sequence joins TRBV5-1 and TRBJ2-5; no firm D call. There are 13 residues in the CDR3. Germline values: CDR1 SGHRS, CDR2 YFSETQ. CDR3 protein: CAGSVGTHETQYF. In DNA form, the CDR3 reads TGCGCCGGCAGCGTCGGAACTCACGAGACCCAGTACTTT.

Points on this clone: Because the CDR3 is missing its conserved closing phenylalanine or tryptophan, this is likely a read error. V is TRBV2 and J is TRBJ2-5, with a weak D call TRBD1 (6 bases). This CDR3 has 14 amino acids. V lost 6 bases and J lost 9, with 20 bases in between. From germline, CDR1 is SNHLY and CDR2 FYNNEI. The CDR3 nucleotides are TGTGCCAGCAGCGCCGGGCCTAAGGGGGAGCCCCAGTACTGC. This translates into CASSAGPKGEPQYC.

This chain links TRBV15 with TRBJ2-1; 12 bases map to TRBD2. The ends lost 2 bases at V and 5 bases at J; junction bases unmatched: 4. Germline values: CDR1 LNHNV, CDR2 YYDKDF (reference sequence). This CDR3 region has 16 residues. The CDR3 nucleotides read TGTGCCACCAGCAGACGGACTAGCGGGACCCACAATGAGCAGTTCTTC. The encoded protein is CATSRRTSGTHNEQFF.

This chain links TRBV12-3 or TRBV12-4 with TRBJ1-2; possible D gene TRBD1, 5 bases. The V end was cut by 6 bases, the J end by 8 bases, with 13 bases between. The CDR3 runs 12 residues. The CDR3 sequence: CASSKYTGGYTF. As DNA, the CDR3 is TGTGCCAGCAGCAAATACACAGGAGGCTACACCTTC.

With regard to this clone: A read error may account for a junction end that differs from germline. The chain recombines TRBV27 with TRBJ2-1; 14 nucleotides line up with TRBD2. The CDR3 is made up of 15 amino acids. Looked up from germline, CDR1 is MNHEY and CDR2 is SMNVEV (reference sequence). CDR3 DNA sequence: TGTGCCCGCAGTACACGGACTAGCGGGAGGAATGAGCAGTTCTTC. It yields the protein CARSTRTSGRNEQFF.

The chain combines TRBV11-2 with TRBJ2-2; the match to TRBD2 covers 7 bases. The CDR3 consists of 19 residues. V was clipped by 5 bases and J by 4 bases; unmatched bases: 19. The germline gives CDR1 SGHAT, CDR2 FQNNGV. For the CDR3, the DNA is TGTGCCAGCAGCCTCTCTACGGGCCTGGCGGGAGATAGCACCGGGGAGCTGTTTTTT. The encoded protein is CASSLSTGLAGDSTGELFF.

With respect to this clone: A much larger clone sits a single nucleotide away, making a read error possible. Other DNA variants within this sample encode the same CDR3. The chain joins TRBV4-2 to TRBJ2-3; D is perhaps TRBD1 or TRBD2 (5 bases each). Germline CDR1 and CDR2: LGHNA and YNFKEQ. Trimming cost V 0 bases and J 3 bases, with 19 bases left between them. This CDR3 spans 18 amino acids. In nucleotides, the CDR3 is TGTGCCAGCAGCCAAGAAGGCGCCGGGGCGAGCTCTACAGATACGCAGTATTTT. Protein sequence: CASSQEGAGASSTDTQYF.

This clone was seen at least ten times. The rearrangement joins TRBV29-1 to TRBJ1-6, with D perhaps matching TRBD1 (5 bases). Germline CDR1 reads SQVTM; CDR2 reads ANQGSEA. This CDR3 comprises 13 residues. V lost 0 bases and J lost 9, with 9 bases in between. CDR3 loop: CSVEDRVGSPLHF. The CDR3 DNA follows: TGCAGCGTTGAAGACAGGGTGGGTTCACCCCTCCACTTT.

In its sample, this clone was seen many times. The chain has TRBV2 and TRBJ2-5, with 7 nucleotides matching TRBD1. CDR1 SNHLY and CDR2 FYNNEI come from the germline V gene. V dropped 4 bases and J dropped 4; count of bases not matched to a gene: 6. CDR3 size: 14 residues. CDR3 DNA sequence: TGTGCCAGCAGTGTAGGGGGCCCGGCAGAGACCCAGTACTTC. It encodes CASSVGGPAETQYF.

Worth noting for this clone: An end of the junction differs from the germline gene, which may be a read error. V and J are TRBV19 and TRBJ2-1, with TRBD2 matching over 8 bases. There are 14 residues in the CDR3. From germline, CDR1 is LNHDA and CDR2 SQIVND (reference sequence). CDR3 sequence reads: CARSNTSGGGEQFF. CDR3 sequence (DNA): TGTGCCAGGAGTAACACTAGCGGAGGTGGTGAGCAGTTCTTC.

Many counts were recorded for this clone. V and J are TRBV7-2 and TRBJ2-1; no firm D call. Germline assignment: CDR1 SGHTA and CDR2 FQGNSA. The V end lost 5 bases, the J end lost 6 bases, and 8 bases lay between the germline ends. The length of the CDR3 is 12 residues. The CDR3 DNA follows: TGTGCCAGCAGCGCTGCATCCAATGAGCAGTTCTTC. This sequence encodes CASSAASNEQFF.